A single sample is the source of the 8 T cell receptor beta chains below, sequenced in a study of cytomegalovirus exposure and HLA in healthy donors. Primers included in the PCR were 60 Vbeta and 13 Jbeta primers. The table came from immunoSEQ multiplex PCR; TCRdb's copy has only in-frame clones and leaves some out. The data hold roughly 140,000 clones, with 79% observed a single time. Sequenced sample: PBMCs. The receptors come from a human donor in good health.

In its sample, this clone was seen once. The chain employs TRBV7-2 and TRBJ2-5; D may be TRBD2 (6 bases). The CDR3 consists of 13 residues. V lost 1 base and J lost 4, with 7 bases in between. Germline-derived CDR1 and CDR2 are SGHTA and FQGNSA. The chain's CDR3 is CASSLGRGETQYF. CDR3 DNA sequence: TGTGCCAGCAGCTTAGGGCGGGGAGAGACCCAGTACTTC.

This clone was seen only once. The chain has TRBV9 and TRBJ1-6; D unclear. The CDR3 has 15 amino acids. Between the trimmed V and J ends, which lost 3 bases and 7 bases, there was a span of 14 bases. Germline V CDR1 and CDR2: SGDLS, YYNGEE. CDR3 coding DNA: TGTGCCAGCAGCGCAGCTCGCGGCCCGAATTCACCCCTCCACTTT. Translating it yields CASSAARGPNSPLHF. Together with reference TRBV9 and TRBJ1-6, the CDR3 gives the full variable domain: DSGVTQTPKHLITATGQRVTLRCSPRSGDLSVYWYQQSLDQGLQFLIQYYNGEERAKGNILERFSAQQFPDLHSELNLSSLELGDSALYFCASSAARGPNSPLHFGNGTRLTVT.

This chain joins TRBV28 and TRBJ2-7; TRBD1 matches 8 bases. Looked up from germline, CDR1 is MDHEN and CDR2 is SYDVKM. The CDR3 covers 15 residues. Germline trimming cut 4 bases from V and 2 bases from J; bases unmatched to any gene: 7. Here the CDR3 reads CASSWPRDRPYEQYF. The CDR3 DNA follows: TGTGCCAGCAGTTGGCCTCGGGACAGGCCCTACGAGCAGTACTTC.

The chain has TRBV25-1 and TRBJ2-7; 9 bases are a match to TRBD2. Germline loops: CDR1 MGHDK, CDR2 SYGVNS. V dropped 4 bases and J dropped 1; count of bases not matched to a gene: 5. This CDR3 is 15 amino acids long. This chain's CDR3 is CASSATSGGSYEQYF. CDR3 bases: TGTGCCAGCAGTGCAACGAGCGGGGGGTCCTACGAGCAGTACTTC.

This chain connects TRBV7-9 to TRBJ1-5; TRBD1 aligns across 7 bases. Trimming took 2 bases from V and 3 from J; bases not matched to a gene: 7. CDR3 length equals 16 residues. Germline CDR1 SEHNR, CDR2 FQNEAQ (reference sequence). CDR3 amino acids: CASSLSSGGDNQPQHF. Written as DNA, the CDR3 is TGTGCCAGCAGCTTATCATCAGGGGGTGACAATCAGCCCCAGCATTTT.

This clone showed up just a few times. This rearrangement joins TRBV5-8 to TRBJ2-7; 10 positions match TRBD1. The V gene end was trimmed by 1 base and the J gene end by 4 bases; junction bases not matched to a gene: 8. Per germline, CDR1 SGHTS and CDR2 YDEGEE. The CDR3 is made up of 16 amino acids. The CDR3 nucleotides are TGTGCCAGCAGCTTGTGGGGACAGGGGTCCGAGTACGAGCAGTACTTC. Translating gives CASSLWGQGSEYEQYF.

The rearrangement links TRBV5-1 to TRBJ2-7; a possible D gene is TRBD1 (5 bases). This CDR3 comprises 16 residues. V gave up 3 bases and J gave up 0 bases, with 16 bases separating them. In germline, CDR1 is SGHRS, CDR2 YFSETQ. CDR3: CASSSVPGHLSYEQYF. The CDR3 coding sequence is TGCGCCAGCAGCTCGGTCCCAGGACACCTCTCCTACGAGCAGTACTTC.

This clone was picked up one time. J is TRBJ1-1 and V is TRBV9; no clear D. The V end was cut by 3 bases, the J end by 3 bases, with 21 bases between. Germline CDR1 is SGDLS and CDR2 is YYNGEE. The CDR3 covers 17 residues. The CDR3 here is CASSADPPIFGDTEAFF. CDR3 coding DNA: TGTGCCAGCAGCGCCGATCCCCCAATATTCGGGGACACTGAAGCTTTCTTT.